A single sample gave rise to the 4 T cell receptor beta chains below, sequenced in a study of cytotoxic CD8 clonotypes in ibrutinib-treated CLL listed by TCRdb under 2021. Library preparation employed the immunoSEQ multiplex PCR assay. Here the immuneACCESS table is served through TCRdb, limited to in-frame sequences with V and J called. Missing clones are a known gap in these copies; in checked studies unresolved V genes cover under half, and the rest lacks a known reason. The sample data list about 140,000 clones, and around 81% of these were observed just once. Together, the top ten hold around 7.6% of the sample. This specimen was PBMCs, taken after 36 months of ibrutinib treatment. These TCRs come from a human donor with chronic lymphocytic leukemia.

V gene TRBV10-3 combines with J gene TRBJ2-1, with 11 bases aligning to TRBD2. This CDR3 is 15 amino acids long. Germline CDR1 is ENHRY and CDR2 is SYGVKD. Trimming cost V 3 bases and J 7 bases; bases outside gene matches: 5. The CDR3 region has the DNA TGTGCCATCAGTGAACTTAGCGGGGGGGCTAATGAGCAGTTCTTC. As protein: CAISELSGGANEQFF.

This chain connects TRBV6-1 to TRBJ1-3; weak D call: TRBD1 (6 bases). The CDR3 extends over 16 amino acids. V lost 2 bases to trimming and J lost 4 bases, with 15 bases between them. Germline V gene lookup returns CDR1 MNHNS and CDR2 SASEGT. The CDR3 protein is CASSEPPGAGGNTIYF. DNA for the CDR3: TGTGCCAGCAGTGAACCCCCGGGGGCGGGAGGAAACACCATATATTTT.

CDR3: CASSRAGGDSPLHF. CDR3 sequence (DNA): TGTGCCAGCAGCCGGGCCGGGGGGGATTCACCCCTCCACTTT. The chain joins TRBV5-6 to TRBJ1-6, with TRBD1 as a possible D gene (5 bases). V lost 4 bases and J 8 bases, leaving 13 bases between the germline ends. Germline V gives CDR1 SGHDT, CDR2 YYEEEE. This CDR3 is 14 amino acids long.

The V call is TRBV27, the J call TRBJ1-1; maybe TRBD1 (5 bases). CDR1 is MNHEY and CDR2 is SMNVEV in the germline V gene (reference sequence). Trimming removed 7 bases from V and 4 bases from J, with 13 bases in between. The CDR3 is made up of 13 amino acids. The DNA of the CDR3 is TGTGCCAGCACCCACGGGGGTGGCACTGAAGCTTTCTTT. The encoded protein is CASTHGGGTEAFF.